This TCR beta chain was captured in a study of blood T cell repertoires in COVID-19. Seattle's enrolled individuals joined amid active infection and were then monitored longitudinally. Trimming removed 3 bases from V and 7 bases from J, with 21 bases in between. Germline V gives CDR1 LNHNV, CDR2 YYDKDF (reference sequence). The CDR3 totals 16 residues. There are a few counts of this clone. Original data processing: Reference gene primer amplification gave estimated nucleated cell counts. Sequenced by immunoSEQ multiplex PCR; TCRdb stores in-frame clones only, minus some. V and J calls and clone size come straight from that table; D and trimming were deduced from the DNA. The sample yields fewer than 200,000 clones, approximately 85% seen once.

This TCR was sampled from a woman aged 60-70 years with COVID-19, enrolled during active disease. V usage is TRBV15 and J usage is TRBJ1-1; no clear D. Sequencing was carried out using peripheral blood. The chain's CDR3 is CATSSEVRYGRHEAFF. The DNA of the CDR3 is TGTGCCACCAGCAGCGAAGTACGGTACGGTCGCCATGAAGCTTTCTTT.